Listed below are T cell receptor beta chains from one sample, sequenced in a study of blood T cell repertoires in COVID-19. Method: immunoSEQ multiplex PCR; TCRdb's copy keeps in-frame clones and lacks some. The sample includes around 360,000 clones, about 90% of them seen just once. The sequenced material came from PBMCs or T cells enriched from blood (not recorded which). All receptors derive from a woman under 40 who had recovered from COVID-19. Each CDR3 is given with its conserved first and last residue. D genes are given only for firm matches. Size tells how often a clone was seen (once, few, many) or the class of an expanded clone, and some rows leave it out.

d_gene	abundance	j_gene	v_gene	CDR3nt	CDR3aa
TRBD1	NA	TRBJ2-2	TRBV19	TGTGCCAGTAGGTGGGGACAGATGAACACCGGGGAGCTGTTTTTT	CASRWGQMNTGELFF
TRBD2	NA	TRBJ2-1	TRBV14	TGTGCCAGCAGGAGTGCTAGCGGGAGGGCCAGTGCCTACAATGAGCAGTTCTTC	CASRSASGRASAYNEQFF
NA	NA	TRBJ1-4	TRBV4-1	TGCGCCAGCAGTCAAGAGGTTTGGGGGGTCGGTGAAAAACTGTTTTTT	CASSQEVWGVGEKLFF
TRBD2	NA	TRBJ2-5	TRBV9	TGTGCCAGCAGCTCCGGGACTAGCGGGAGGCCCTTGGGAGAGACCCAGTACTTC	CASSSGTSGRPLGETQYF
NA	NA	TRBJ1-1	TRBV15	TGTGCCACCAGCAGAGAGACAGGGAACACTGAAGCTTTCTTT	CATSRETGNTEAFF
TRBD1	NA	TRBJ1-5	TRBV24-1	TGTGCCACAGAAAAAACAGGGGAGGCGAATCAGCCCCAGCATTTT	CATEKTGEANQPQHF
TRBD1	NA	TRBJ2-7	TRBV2	TGTGCCAGCAACCCGGGACAGACCTCCTACGAGCAGTACTTC	CASNPGQTSYEQYF
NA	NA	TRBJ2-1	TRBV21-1	TGTGCCAGCAGCAAACCGTCGGACGGGGGGTACAGGAATGAGCAGTTCTTC	CASSKPSDGGYRNEQFF
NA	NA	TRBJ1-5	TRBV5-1	TGCGCCAGCAGCTTGGAGGGAGGGGGGCAGCCCCAGCATTTT	CASSLEGGGQPQHF
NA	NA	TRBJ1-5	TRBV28	TGTGCCAGCAGTTCATCGTATGGGGGGAATAGCAATCAGCCCCAGCATTTT	CASSSSYGGNSNQPQHF
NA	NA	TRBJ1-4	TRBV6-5	TGTGCCAGCAGACAGGACGCTAATGAAAAACTGTTTTTT	CASRQDANEKLFF
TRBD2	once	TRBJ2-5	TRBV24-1	TGTGCCACCTCCCCGGGGGGAGAGACCCAGTACTTC	CATSPGGETQYF
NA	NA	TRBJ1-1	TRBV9	TGTGCCAGCAGCGTATGGGGAGGCGTAGCTTTCTTT	CASSVWGGVAFF
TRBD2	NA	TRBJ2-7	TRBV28	TGTGCCAGCACTTCGGGGCCACTAGCGACTTCCTACGAGCAGTACTTC	CASTSGPLATSYEQYF
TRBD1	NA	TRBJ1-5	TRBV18	TGTGCCAGCTCACCCGGACAGGGCCAGCCCCAGCATTTT	CASSPGQGQPQHF
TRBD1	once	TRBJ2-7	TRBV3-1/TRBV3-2	TGTGCCAGCAGCCAGATGACAGGGAGAGACGAGCAGTACTTC	CASSQMTGRDEQYF
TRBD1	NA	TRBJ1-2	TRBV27	TGTGCCAGCAGCCTCTGGGACAGAAGGGGCTACACCTTC	CASSLWDRRGYTF
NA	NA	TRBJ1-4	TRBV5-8	TGTGCCACCGAACACGGGAATGAAAAACTGTTTTTT	CATEHGNEKLFF
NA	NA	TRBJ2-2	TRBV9	TGTGCCAGCAGCTTCCGGGAGAACACCGGGGAGCTGTTTTTT	CASSFRENTGELFF
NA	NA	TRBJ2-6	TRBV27	TGTGCCAGCAGGTTTGAGGGGGCGGGAGGGGCCAACGTCCTGACTTTC	CASRFEGAGGANVLTF
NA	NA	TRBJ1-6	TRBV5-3	TGTGCCAGAATCGGTGTTGCGGGGTATAATTCACCCCTCCACTTT	CARIGVAGYNSPLHF
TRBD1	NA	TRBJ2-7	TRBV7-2	TGTGCCAGCAGCGTAGGGACAGGGGCATACGAGCAGTACTTC	CASSVGTGAYEQYF
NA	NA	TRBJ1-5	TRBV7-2	TGTGCCAGCAGCTTAATGGGCCAGCCCCAGCATTTT	CASSLMGQPQHF
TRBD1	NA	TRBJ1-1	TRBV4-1	TGCGCCAGCAGCCAAGACTTGACAGGGTACACTGAAGCTTTCTTT	CASSQDLTGYTEAFF
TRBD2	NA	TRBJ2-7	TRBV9	TGTGCCAGCAGCGTAGGCGGGGGGGGCTCCTACGAGCAGTACTTC	CASSVGGGGSYEQYF
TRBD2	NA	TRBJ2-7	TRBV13	TGTGCCAGCAGCGACTCGGGACTAGCGGTCCTAAACGAGCAGTACTTC	CASSDSGLAVLNEQYF
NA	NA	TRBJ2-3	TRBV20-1	TGCAGTGCTAGTAACAGGGCAGATACGCAGTATTTT	CSASNRADTQYF
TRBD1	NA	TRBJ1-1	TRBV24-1	TGTGCCACCAGTGATTTTGAAGAAGGCCGGGACAGCATGAACACTGAAGCTTTCTTT	CATSDFEEGRDSMNTEAFF
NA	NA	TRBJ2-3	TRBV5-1	TGCGCCAGCAGCCCCTCAACAGGGTCAGATACGCAGTATTTT	CASSPSTGSDTQYF
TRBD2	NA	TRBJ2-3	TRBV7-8	TGTGCCAGCAGCTTACGGAGGGAGGGCCACACAGATACGCAGTATTTT	CASSLRREGHTDTQYF
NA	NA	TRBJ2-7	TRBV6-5	TGTGCCAGCAGTTACTCGGGGAGTCTGGAGCAGTACTTC	CASSYSGSLEQYF
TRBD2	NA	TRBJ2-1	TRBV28	TGTGCCAGCAGTTTACTAGCGGGAGTTGACAATGAGCAGTTCTTC	CASSLLAGVDNEQFF
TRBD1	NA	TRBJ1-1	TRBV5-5	TGTGCCAGCAGCTGGGGACAGGGGAGTGAAGCTTTCTTT	CASSWGQGSEAFF
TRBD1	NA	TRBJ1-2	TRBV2	TGTGCCAGCAGTGAGGACAGGAACTATGGCTACACCTTC	CASSEDRNYGYTF
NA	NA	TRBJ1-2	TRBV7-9	TGTGCCAGCAGCTTACCGGGGAACTATGGCTACACCTTC	CASSLPGNYGYTF
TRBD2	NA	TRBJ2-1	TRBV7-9	TGTGCCAGCAGCTTAGCGGTGTCGACTAGCGGCAATGAGCAGTTCTTC	CASSLAVSTSGNEQFF
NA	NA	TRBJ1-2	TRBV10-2	TGCGCCAGCAGTCGAGGGAGGGTGGCCAACTATGGCTACACCTTC	CASSRGRVANYGYTF
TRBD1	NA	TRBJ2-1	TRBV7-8	TGTGCCAGCAGACCGGACAGGGTGGCCTACAATGAGCAGTTCTTC	CASRPDRVAYNEQFF
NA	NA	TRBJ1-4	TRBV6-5	TGTGCCAGCACCCCCGACTGGGCTAATGAAAAACTGTTTTTT	CASTPDWANEKLFF
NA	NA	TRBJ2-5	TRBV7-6	TGTGCCAGCAGCTCCAGGGCCCCCCAAGAGACCCAGTACTTC	CASSSRAPQETQYF
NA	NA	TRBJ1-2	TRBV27	TGTGCCAGCAGTTTATACCCTCGGGAAGGGAACGGCTACACCTTC	CASSLYPREGNGYTF
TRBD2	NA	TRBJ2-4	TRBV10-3	TGTGCCATCAGTGACAGCCTAGCGGGGGGGCCTGGCATTCAGTACTTC	CAISDSLAGGPGIQYF
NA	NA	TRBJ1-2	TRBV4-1	TGCGCCAGCAGCCAAGATCGCGGGACGAGCTATGGCTACACCTTC	CASSQDRGTSYGYTF
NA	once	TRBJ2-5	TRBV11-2	TGTGCCAGCAGCTTAGGGGCCTACCAAGAGACCCAGTACTTC	CASSLGAYQETQYF
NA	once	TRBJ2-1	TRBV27	TGTGCCAGCAGTCTGGAATGGAGTCGCTTATTCTACAATGAGCAGTTCTTC	CASSLEWSRLFYNEQFF
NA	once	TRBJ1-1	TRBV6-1	TGTGCCAGCAGTGAGCAAGGGGGCACTGAAGCTTTCTTT	CASSEQGGTEAFF
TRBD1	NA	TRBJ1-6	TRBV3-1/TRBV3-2	TGTGCCAGCAGCCACCGGGACAGAACTTCACCCCTCCACTTT	CASSHRDRTSPLHF
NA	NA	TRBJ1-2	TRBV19	TGTGCCAGTAGTATCTCAGGCGGCTACACCTTC	CASSISGGYTF
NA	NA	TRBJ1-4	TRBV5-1	TGCGCCAGCAGCCCAGCGGGAACGGAAAAACTGTTTTTT	CASSPAGTEKLFF
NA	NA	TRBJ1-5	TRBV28	TGTGCCAGCAGTTTGGACACTCGTCAGCCCCAGCATTTT	CASSLDTRQPQHF
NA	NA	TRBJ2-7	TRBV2	TGTGCCAGCAGATCTTACAGGGAGACCTACGAGCAGTACTTC	CASRSYRETYEQYF